This T cell receptor (beta chain) was observed in a study of blood T cell repertoires in COVID-19. About the study: COVID-19 samples from acute and convalescent phases originated in the United States, Italy and Spain. T cells, B-cell-depleted T cells, or PBMCs supplied cDNA or gDNA.

In the original analysis: Amplification of reference gene primers provided the estimated nucleated cell counts. The protocol was immunoSEQ multiplex PCR, while the TCRdb copy is restricted to in-frame clones and leaves out a portion. V and J calls and clone size are as listed in that table; D and trimming were resolved from the DNA. The data show approximately 150,000 clones, roughly 85% seen once. Per germline, CDR1 KGHDR and CDR2 SFDVKD. This CDR3 has 11 residues. V was cut by 3 bases and J by 5 bases, with 3 bases left in between. This receptor was taken from a man aged 35-49 years with acute or convalescent COVID-19. This chain joins TRBV24-1 and TRBJ1-2, with D hard to call. Sequences were obtained from peripheral blood. CDR3 residues: CATSDTYGYTF. The DNA for the CDR3 is TGTGCCACCAGTGATACATATGGCTACACCTTC.